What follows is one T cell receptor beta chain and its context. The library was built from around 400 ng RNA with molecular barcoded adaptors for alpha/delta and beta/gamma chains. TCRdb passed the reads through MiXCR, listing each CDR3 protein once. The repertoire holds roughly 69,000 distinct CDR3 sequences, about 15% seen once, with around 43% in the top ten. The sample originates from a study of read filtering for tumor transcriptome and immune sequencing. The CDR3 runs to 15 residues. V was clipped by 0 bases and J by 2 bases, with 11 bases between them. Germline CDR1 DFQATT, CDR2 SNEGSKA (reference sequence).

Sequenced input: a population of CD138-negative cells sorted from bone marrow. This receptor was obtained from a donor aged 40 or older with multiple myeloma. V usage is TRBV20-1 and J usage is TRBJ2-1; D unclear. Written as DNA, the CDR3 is TGCAGTGCTAGAGATCCCGGGTCCCCCTACAATGAGCAGTTCTTC. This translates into CSARDPGSPYNEQFF.